The subject of this entry is one T cell receptor (beta chain). Its target antigen remains unknown. No base-level quality is on record; no much larger clone is a single base apart. The trim is 4 bases for V and 4 bases for J, with a gap of 13 bases between the germline ends. Including the terminal cysteine and phenylalanine, the CDR3 comprises 14 residues. Of all the DNA, just the CDR3 is kept, 42 bases in frame from base 1. Per the germline V gene, MGHRA is the CDR1 and YSYEKL is the CDR2. These data come from a study of OX40 agonist ivuxolimab in advanced cancers. Regarding the research as a whole: Ivuxolimab was a fully human IgG2 agonistic monoclonal antibody targeting the costimulatory receptor OX40 (CD134). Intravenous ivuxolimab was administered to patients every 2 weeks at six dose levels: 0.01, 0.1, 0.3, 1.5, 3 and 10 mg/kg. Of the roughly 51 patients in dose escalation, 19 had hepatocellular carcinoma, roughly 15 had melanoma, 9 had renal cell carcinoma and 9 had head and neck cancer. In the dose-escalation cohort, 82.7% of patients were male, and the mean age was approximately 60 years, with a range of about 23 to 85. Prior anti-PD-1, anti-PD-L1 or anti-CTLA-4 therapy was permitted, and about two fifths of dose-escalation patients had received checkpoint inhibitors. Three dose-escalation patients achieved partial responses, one with hepatocellular carcinoma and two with cutaneous melanoma. The point of sequencing TCRbeta in the periphery was to test whether ivuxolimab changed TCR sequence diversity and drove clonal T-cell expansion. The paper reports the monotherapy dose-escalation portion (N of about 47 patients) of the phase I ivuxolimab trial. The study at large found these results: At doses of 0.1 to 3.0 mg/kg, clonal expansion of both CD4+ and CD8+ T cells in blood was seen between baseline and week 6. After ivuxolimab, more expanded clones were found on average in CD8+ T cells than in CD4+ T cells. Which antigens the clonally expanded peripheral T cells were specific for was not determined. Low levels of normalized T-cell clonal expansion were also seen in some nonresponding patients. In partial responders in the 0.1-3.0 mg/kg groups, normalized peripheral clonal expansion was found to be among the lowest, especially among CD8+ T cells.

Genomic DNA was isolated from the sorted cells so that the TCRbeta CDR3 region could be sequenced. TCRbeta CDR3 regions were sequenced using the immunoSEQ Assay. TCRdb holds this immuneACCESS table with in-frame rearrangements only. Some clones are missing; in checked studies, unresolved V genes explain under half, and the rest has no known cause. In this sample the table shows roughly 46,000 clones, approximately 83% of which occur a single time. More than 1.5% of the sample comes from the top ten. The trial excluded patients who had a history of autoimmune disease or who were on systemic immunosuppression. In every dose cohort, peripheral blood was drawn for TCR sequencing at baseline, cycle 4 day 1, and cycle 7 day 1. The samples were drawn from a first-in-human, open-label, multicenter phase I dose-escalation trial of ivuxolimab. Adults with locally advanced or metastatic head and neck squamous cell, hepatocellular, melanoma or renal cell carcinoma were enrolled in the trial. Before TCR sequencing, CD4+ T cells and CD8+ T cells were sorted from peripheral blood as separate populations.

The receptor chain draws on TRBV4-1 and TRBJ1-2; TRBD1 is a possible D gene, resting on 6 matching bases. The input for sequencing was CD4+ or CD8+ T cells sorted from blood, taken in a trial of the OX40 agonist ivuxolimab. This sequence originates from an adult with an advanced solid tumor such as melanoma, head and neck, liver or kidney cancer. The sequenced DNA is TGCGCCAGCAGCCTACGGGGGCAGGGCTATGGCTACACCTTC. Translation gives CASSLRGQGYGYTF.